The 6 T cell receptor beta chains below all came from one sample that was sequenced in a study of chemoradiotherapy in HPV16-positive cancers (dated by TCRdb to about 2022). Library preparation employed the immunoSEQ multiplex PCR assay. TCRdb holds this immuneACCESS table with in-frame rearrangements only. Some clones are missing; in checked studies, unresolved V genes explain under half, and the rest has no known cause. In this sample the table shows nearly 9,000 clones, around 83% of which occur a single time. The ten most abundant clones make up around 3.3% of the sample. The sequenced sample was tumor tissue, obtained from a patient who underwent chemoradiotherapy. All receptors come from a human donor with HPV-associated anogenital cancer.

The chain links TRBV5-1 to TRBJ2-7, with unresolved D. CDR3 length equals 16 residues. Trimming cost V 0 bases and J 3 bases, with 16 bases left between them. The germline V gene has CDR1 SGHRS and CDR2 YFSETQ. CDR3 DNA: TGCGCCAGCAGCTTGGACACTGGGGTAGTTGGCTACGAGCAGTACTTC. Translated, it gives CASSLDTGVVGYEQYF. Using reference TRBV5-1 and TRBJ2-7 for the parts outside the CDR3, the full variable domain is KAGVTQTPRYLIKTRGQQVTLSCSPISGHRSVSWYQQTPGQGLQFLFEYFSETQRNKGNFPGRFSGRQFSNSRSEMNVSTLELGDSALYLCASSLDTGVVGYEQYFGPGTRLTVT.

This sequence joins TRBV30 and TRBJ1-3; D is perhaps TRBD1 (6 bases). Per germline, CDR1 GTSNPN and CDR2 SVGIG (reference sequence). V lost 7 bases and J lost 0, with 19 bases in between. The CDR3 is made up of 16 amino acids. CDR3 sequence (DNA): TGTGCCTCCACCCCCCTCACAGGGAGCTCTGGAAACACCATATATTTT. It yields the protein CASTPLTGSSGNTIYF.

CDR3 in amino acids: CASSLRWGVEAFF. The CDR3 DNA follows: TGTGCCAGCAGCCTACGGTGGGGGGTCGAAGCTTTCTTT. The rearrangement links TRBV11-2 to TRBJ1-1, with D possibly being TRBD1 (5 bases). Germline lookup yields CDR1 SGHAT and CDR2 FQNNGV. Trimming left V 5 bases short and J 8 bases short, with 15 bases between. The CDR3 loop spans 13 amino acids.

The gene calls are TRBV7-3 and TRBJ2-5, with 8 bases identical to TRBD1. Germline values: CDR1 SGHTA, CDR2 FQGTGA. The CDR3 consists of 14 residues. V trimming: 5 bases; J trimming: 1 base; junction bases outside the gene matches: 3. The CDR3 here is CASSPGGFQETQYF. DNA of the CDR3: TGTGCCAGCAGCCCAGGGGGCTTCCAAGAGACCCAGTACTTC. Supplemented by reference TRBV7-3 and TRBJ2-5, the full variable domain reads GAGVSQTPSNKVTEKGKYVELRCDPISGHTALYWYRQSLGQGPEFLIYFQGTGAADDSGLPNDRFFAVRPEGSVSTLKIQRTERGDSAVYLCASSPGGFQETQYFGPGTRLLVL.

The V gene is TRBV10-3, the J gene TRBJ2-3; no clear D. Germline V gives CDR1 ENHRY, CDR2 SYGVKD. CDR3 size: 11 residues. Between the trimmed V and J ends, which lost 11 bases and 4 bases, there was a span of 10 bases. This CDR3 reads CASGTPDTQYF. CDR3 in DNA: TGTGCCTCCGGAACCCCAGATACGCAGTATTTT.

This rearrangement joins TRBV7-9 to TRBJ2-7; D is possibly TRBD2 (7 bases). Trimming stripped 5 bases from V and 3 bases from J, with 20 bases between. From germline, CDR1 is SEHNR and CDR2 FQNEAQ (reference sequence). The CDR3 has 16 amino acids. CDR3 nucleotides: TGTGCCAGCAGCACCGGGGGGCTTGGGTCTTTCTACGAGCAGTACTTC. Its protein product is CASSTGGLGSFYEQYF.